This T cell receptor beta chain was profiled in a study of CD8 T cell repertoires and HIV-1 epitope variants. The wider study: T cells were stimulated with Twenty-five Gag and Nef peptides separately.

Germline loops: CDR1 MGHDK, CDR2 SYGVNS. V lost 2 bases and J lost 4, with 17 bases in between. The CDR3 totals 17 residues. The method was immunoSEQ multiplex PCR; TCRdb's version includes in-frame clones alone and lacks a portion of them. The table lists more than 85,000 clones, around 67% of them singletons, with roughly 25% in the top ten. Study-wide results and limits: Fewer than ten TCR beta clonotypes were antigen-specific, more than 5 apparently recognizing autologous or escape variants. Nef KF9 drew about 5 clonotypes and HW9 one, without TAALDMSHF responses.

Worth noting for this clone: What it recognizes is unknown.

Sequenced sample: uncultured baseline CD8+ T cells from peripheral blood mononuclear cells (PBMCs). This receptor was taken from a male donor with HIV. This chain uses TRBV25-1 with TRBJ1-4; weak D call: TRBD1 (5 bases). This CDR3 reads CASSEPVGGTINEKLFF. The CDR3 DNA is TGTGCCAGCAGTGAACCCGTCGGTGGGACCATTAATGAAAAACTGTTTTTT.